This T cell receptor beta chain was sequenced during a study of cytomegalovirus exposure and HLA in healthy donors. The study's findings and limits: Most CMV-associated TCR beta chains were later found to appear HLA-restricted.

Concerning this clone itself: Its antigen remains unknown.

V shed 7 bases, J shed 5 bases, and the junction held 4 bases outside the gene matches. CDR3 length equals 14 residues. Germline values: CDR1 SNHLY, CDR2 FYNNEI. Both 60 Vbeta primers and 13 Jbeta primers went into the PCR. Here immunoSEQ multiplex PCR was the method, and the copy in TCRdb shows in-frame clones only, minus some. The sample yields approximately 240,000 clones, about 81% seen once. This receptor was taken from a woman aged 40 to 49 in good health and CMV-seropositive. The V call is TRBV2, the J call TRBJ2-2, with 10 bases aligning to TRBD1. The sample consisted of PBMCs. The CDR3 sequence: CASTWDRGTGELFF. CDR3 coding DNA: TGTGCCAGCACTTGGGACAGGGGAACCGGGGAGCTGTTTTTT.